A selection of T cell receptor beta chains follows, all from one sample in a study of cytomegalovirus exposure and HLA in healthy donors. Sequencing was performed with immunoSEQ multiplex PCR; in TCRdb, only in-frame clones are kept and a portion is missing. Among fewer than 250,000 clones listed, approximately 85% were seen once. Material: PBMCs. These receptors were obtained from a man between 18 and 35 years old in good health and CMV-seronegative. The conserved cysteine and the conserved F or W are not part of the CDR3 here. The order of the fields is J gene, clone size, V gene, CDR3 protein. Size tells how often a clone was seen (once, few, many) or the class of an expanded clone, and some rows leave it out.

TRBJ2-2 once TRBV29-1 SVEYRDYTGELF
TRBJ2-5 . TRBV7-9 ASSFGTSVETQY
TRBJ1-5 . TRBV7-8 ASSSDRGGNQPQH
TRBJ2-7 once TRBV18 ASSRGGGLSYEQY
TRBJ1-5 . TRBV7-9 ASSLAQGSPQH
TRBJ2-1 . TRBV7-6 ASSLASGSSGYNEQF
TRBJ1-1 . TRBV10-3 AISEVGNRGKNTEAF
TRBJ2-3 . TRBV11-2 ASSLVAGQLTDTQY
TRBJ1-1 . TRBV19 ASRPDRAHTEAF
TRBJ1-2 . TRBV6-1 ASSESGGSSYT
TRBJ1-5 . TRBV5-1 ASSLGLTGDNQPQH
TRBJ2-7 . TRBV11-3 ASSAGGRQGSHEQY
TRBJ2-3 . TRBV5-6 ASSWETSGGPHTDTQY
TRBJ2-3 . TRBV30 AWSGGQGVVFDTQY
TRBJ1-1 . TRBV30 AWRDRRNTEAF
TRBJ2-1 . TRBV9 ASSVTGLSYNEQF
TRBJ2-7 . TRBV6-5 ASRTGQGTYEQY
TRBJ2-1 once TRBV7-9 ASSGGTVYNEQF
TRBJ2-7 . TRBV18 ASADSYEQY
TRBJ2-7 . TRBV11-2 ASSLARLGSYEQY
TRBJ2-7 . TRBV28 ASSITSGMTYEQY
TRBJ1-5 . TRBV28 ASRLLNQPQH
TRBJ1-1 once TRBV7-2 ASTRDRANTEAF
TRBJ1-2 . TRBV6-5 ASSYGQGANYGYT
TRBJ1-1 . TRBV30 AFRDSRGAEAF
TRBJ1-4 . TRBV4-3 ASSRDRVRGNEKLF
TRBJ1-1 once TRBV29-1 SYRDRGLPEAF
TRBJ2-5 . TRBV18 ASSPGRQGETQY
TRBJ1-2 . TRBV14 ASSHRQGHGYT
TRBJ2-7 . TRBV28 ASIPVAASYEQY
TRBJ2-3 . TRBV19 ASSKTSGGADTQY
TRBJ2-5 . TRBV5-1 ASSLVLRDRGSTQY
TRBJ2-5 . TRBV7-9 ASSLGQGIGHQETQY
TRBJ1-1 few TRBV14 ASSQLRIRGPNTEAF
TRBJ2-7 few TRBV5-4 ASSFRGGRRFEQY
TRBJ2-1 . TRBV7-2 ASSFLAGAGGEQF
TRBJ1-1 few TRBV6-1 ASSVTGIGIMNTEAF
TRBJ1-4 . TRBV9 ASSATGSNEKLF
TRBJ1-2 . TRBV28 ASSLGTGTGANYGYT
TRBJ1-2 . TRBV28 ASTPTGSPYGYT
TRBJ1-2 . TRBV19 ASSIGAGGTGGFTDGYT
TRBJ1-5 . TRBV6-1 AKPEAQPQH
TRBJ2-2 . TRBV9 ASSGQGSTGELF
TRBJ1-5 . TRBV19 ASSILGPNQPQH
TRBJ2-3 . TRBV5-1 ASTGLSSTDTQY
TRBJ1-3 . TRBV19 ASSLTGARAGNTIY
TRBJ1-4 . TRBV11-2 ASGGPSHH
TRBJ1-5 once TRBV5-1 ASSLDPGTSNQPQH
TRBJ1-2 . TRBV6-1 ASRATGTNYGYT
TRBJ2-1 . TRBV27 ASSSLRDRYNEQF
TRBJ2-1 few TRBV29-1 SAGRSSYNEQF
TRBJ1-2 . TRBV7-8 ASSSLGAPGQGYGYT
TRBJ1-3 . TRBV28 ASSSSPQGSGNTIY
TRBJ2-2 . TRBV27 ASIRSMGQVAGELF
TRBJ2-2 . TRBV2 ASSAPDRGRTGELF
TRBJ2-6 few TRBV19 ASSIGLPGANVLT
TRBJ2-7 . TRBV29-1 SVASGSSYEQY
TRBJ2-5 . TRBV5-1 ASILSRDRDGKKTQY
TRBJ2-1 . TRBV5-8 ASSLDSTSLPYNEQF